This record covers a single TCR beta chain. V was clipped by 6 bases and J by 5 bases, with 14 bases between them. Germline CDR1 and CDR2: SGHRS and YFSETQ. The CDR3 loop spans 13 amino acids. These data belong to a study of blood T cell repertoires in COVID-19. Study at large: Sources were T cells, B-cell-depleted T cells, or PBMCs; the material itself was cDNA or gDNA.

In the original processing: Estimation of nucleated cell counts was performed using reference gene primer amplification. This table comes from immunoSEQ multiplex PCR, and its TCRdb copy is limited to in-frame clones, with some not included. The V and J calls and clone size come from that table; D and trimming were worked out from the DNA. The table has some 64,000 clones, roughly 80% seen once; the top ten hold about 22%. This chain uses TRBV5-1 with TRBJ1-2; D ambiguous. This sequence was found in an elderly man with active or convalescent COVID-19. The sequenced sample was peripheral blood. CDR3 loop: CASIGSGGYGYTF. The DNA for the CDR3 is TGCGCCAGCATTGGGTCAGGTGGATATGGCTACACCTTC. Full variable domain (rest looked up from reference TRBV5-1 and TRBJ1-2): KAGVTQTPRYLIKTRGQQVTLSCSPISGHRSVSWYQQTPGQGLQFLFEYFSETQRNKGNFPGRFSGRQFSNSRSEMNVSTLELGDSALYLCASIGSGGYGYTFGSGTRLTVV.